This is a list of T cell receptor beta chains from one sample in a study of CD8+ T cells in alopecia areata. The method was immunoSEQ multiplex PCR; TCRdb's version includes in-frame clones alone and lacks a portion of them. The table lists 150,000 or so clones, around 47% of them singletons. Sequenced sample: CD4+ T cells sorted from blood. The source is a human donor with alopecia areata. The CDR3 runs from the conserved cysteine through the conserved F or W. The D gene is left open where the match is weak. Clone size is stated in some rows and not others, as once, few, many or a class when expanded.

j_gene,len,v_gene,d_gene,abundance,CDR3nt,CDR3aa
TRBJ2-1,16,TRBV7-3,-,few,TGTGCCAGCAGCTTACGCTGGGCGGCTTCCTACAATGAGCAGTTCTTC,CASSLRWAASYNEQFF
TRBJ2-6,13,TRBV28,-,-,TGTGCCAGCAGATTAGCTGGGGCCAACGTCCTGACTTTC,CASRLAGANVLTF
TRBJ1-4,13,TRBV27,-,-,TGTGCCAGCAGTATCCGACAGAATGAAAAACTGTTTTTT,CASSIRQNEKLFF
TRBJ2-2,15,TRBV30,TRBD2,-,TGTGCCTGGAGGCCTGGGACTAGATACACCGGGGAGCTGTTTTTT,CAWRPGTRYTGELFF
TRBJ2-3,15,TRBV27,-,-,TGTGCCAGCAGTCGCGACTACACAGGGGGGGACACGCAGTATTTT,CASSRDYTGGDTQYF
TRBJ2-7,13,TRBV29-1,TRBD2,-,TGCAGCGTTGTTGGACTAGCGACTTACGAGCAGTACTTC,CSVVGLATYEQYF
TRBJ1-1,14,TRBV29-1,-,few,TGCAGCGTTGAAGATCGATCCAGGAACACTGAAGCTTTCTTT,CSVEDRSRNTEAFF
TRBJ2-3,11,TRBV29-1,-,few,TGCAGCGCGCGGATATATGATACGCAGTATTTT,CSARIYDTQYF
TRBJ2-1,12,TRBV6-6,-,-,TGTGCCAGCACCACTCCTGGGAATGAGCAGTTCTTC,CASTTPGNEQFF
TRBJ2-4,12,TRBV7-2,TRBD2,-,TGTGCCAGCAGCTTATCTAGCGGAGCTGAGTACTTC,CASSLSSGAEYF
TRBJ1-5,15,TRBV15,TRBD1,once,TGTGCCACCAGCAGAGGTCGGACAGGGGGTCAGCCCCAGCATTTT,CATSRGRTGGQPQHF
TRBJ1-5,13,TRBV28,TRBD1,-,TGTGCCAGCAGTGGACAGGGAAATCAGCCCCAGCATTTT,CASSGQGNQPQHF
TRBJ2-3,12,TRBV29-1,-,-,TGCAGCGCGAGACAGAATCCAGATACGCAGTATTTT,CSARQNPDTQYF
TRBJ2-1,16,TRBV2,TRBD2,-,TGTGCCAGCAGTATACCCTCGACTAGCGCCAACAATGAGCAGTTCTTC,CASSIPSTSANNEQFF
TRBJ2-5,12,TRBV5-1,-,-,TGCGCCAGCAGCCTCCGCCAAGAGACCCAGTACTTC,CASSLRQETQYF
TRBJ2-3,16,TRBV4-1,TRBD1,-,TGCGCCAGCAGCCACCGGGACAGTCCTCAATCCCGTACGCAGTATTTT,CASSHRDSPQSRTQYF
TRBJ2-7,14,TRBV7-9,-,once,TGTGCCAGCAGCAACAGAAACTACTACTACGAGCAGTACTTC,CASSNRNYYYEQYF
TRBJ2-7,12,TRBV29-1,TRBD1,few,TGCAGCGTTTCCAGACAGGGCTACGAGCAGTACTTC,CSVSRQGYEQYF
TRBJ1-4,15,TRBV5-1,TRBD1,few,TGCGCCAGCAGCGTCTTCAGGGGGCCTAATGAAAAACTGTTTTTT,CASSVFRGPNEKLFF
TRBJ2-3,13,TRBV5-1,TRBD2,-,TGCGCCAGCAGCTTTAGCGGGACAGATACGCAGTATTTT,CASSFSGTDTQYF
TRBJ1-1,11,TRBV18,-,-,TGTGCCAGCTCTGTTGCCACTGAAGCTTTCTTT,CASSVATEAFF
TRBJ2-5,13,TRBV5-1,-,-,TGCGCCAGCAGCCACCAGGGTCAAGAGACCCAGTACTTC,CASSHQGQETQYF
TRBJ1-2,13,TRBV5-4,TRBD1,-,TGTGCCAGCAGCTTAGTGACAGGGCAAGGCTACACCTTC,CASSLVTGQGYTF
TRBJ2-1,15,TRBV5-6,-,-,TGTGCCAGCAGCTTGGTTGGGGCTAGTGGGACTGAGCAGTTCTTC,CASSLVGASGTEQFF
TRBJ2-1,14,TRBV19,TRBD2,-,TGTGCCAGTAACTCACTAGCGGGGTACAATGAGCAGTTCTTC,CASNSLAGYNEQFF
TRBJ1-5,15,TRBV5-1,-,-,TGCGCCAGCAGCTTGGAATCCGGCCCGGGTCAGCCCCAGCATTTT,CASSLESGPGQPQHF
TRBJ1-1,13,TRBV7-2,-,-,TGTGCCAGCAGCTTAGGAAGGAACACTGAAGCTTTCTTT,CASSLGRNTEAFF
TRBJ2-1,15,TRBV5-1,TRBD2,few,TGCGCCAGCAGCTCTGGACTAGCTGAGTACAATGAGCAGTTCTTC,CASSSGLAEYNEQFF
TRBJ2-3,12,TRBV25-1,-,-,TGTGCCAGCAGTCCAGGTACAGATACGCAGTATTTT,CASSPGTDTQYF
TRBJ1-2,14,TRBV10-1,-,-,TGCGCCAGCAGTGAGTCGAGACAGAACTATGGCTACACCTTC,CASSESRQNYGYTF
TRBJ1-2,12,TRBV7-3,-,-,TGTGCCAGCAGCACCCCACCGGATGGCTACACCTTC,CASSTPPDGYTF
TRBJ2-7,15,TRBV5-1,TRBD1,-,TGCGCCAGCAGCTTCTCGGGGACAGGGCGGTACGAGCAGTACTTC,CASSFSGTGRYEQYF
TRBJ2-5,13,TRBV14,-,-,TGTGCCAGTCCGACGGATCTTCAAGAGACCCAGTACTTC,CASPTDLQETQYF
TRBJ2-7,16,TRBV5-1,-,-,TGCGCCAGCAGCCCAAGGACAGCCCCCGGGTCCTACGAGCAGTACTTC,CASSPRTAPGSYEQYF
TRBJ1-1,14,TRBV28,-,-,TGTGCCAGCAGTTTTCCCACAAGGGAATCTTCAGCTTTCTTT,CASSFPTRESSAFF
TRBJ1-4,13,TRBV5-1,-,-,TGCGCCAGCAGCCGGGACGACCGAGAAAAACTGTTTTTT,CASSRDDREKLFF
TRBJ2-3,14,TRBV29-1,-,few,TGCAGCGTTGAACGAGGGGTTAGCACAGATACGCAGTATTTT,CSVERGVSTDTQYF
TRBJ1-2,14,TRBV15,-,few,TGTGCCACCAGCTCCCGGGGTGGGCAGTATGGCTACACCTTC,CATSSRGGQYGYTF
TRBJ2-2,15,TRBV5-1,-,-,TGCGCCAGCAGCTTGGCCTTGTCTGGCACCGGGGAGCTGTTTTTT,CASSLALSGTGELFF
TRBJ2-1,17,TRBV5-1,-,few,TGCGCCAGCAGCTTGGGGCTAGGGAGAGGGGCCTACAATGAGCAGTTCTTC,CASSLGLGRGAYNEQFF
TRBJ2-5,13,TRBV7-3,-,-,TGTGCCAGCGGAACAGGGCCTCAAGAGACCCAGTACTTC,CASGTGPQETQYF
TRBJ2-7,16,TRBV4-2,TRBD2,once,TGTGCCAGCAGCCAAGATGGGACTAGCAGGAACTACGAGCAGTACTTC,CASSQDGTSRNYEQYF
TRBJ2-5,12,TRBV29-1,-,few,TGCAGAATACAGGGATTTGATGAGACCCAGTACTTC,CRIQGFDETQYF
TRBJ1-1,17,TRBV18,-,-,TGTGCCAGCTCACCAAGGACTGGGACTTTCGGCGTGACTGAAGCTTTCTTT,CASSPRTGTFGVTEAFF
TRBJ2-6,15,TRBV29-1,-,-,TGCAGCGCTACCGACAGAAACTCTGGGGCCAACGTCCTGACTTTC,CSATDRNSGANVLTF
TRBJ2-7,12,TRBV27,-,-,TGTGCCAGCAGTCTGTTGGGGGACGAGCAGTACTTC,CASSLLGDEQYF
TRBJ2-5,15,TRBV25-1,-,few,TGTGCCAGCAGTGAGGAGGCGGGGTACCAAGAGACCCAGTACTTC,CASSEEAGYQETQYF
TRBJ2-1,15,TRBV30,TRBD1,few,TGTGCCTGGAGTCGCCGGGACAGGTGGTACAATGAGCAGTTCTTC,CAWSRRDRWYNEQFF
TRBJ2-3,16,TRBV7-9,TRBD2,-,TGTGCCAGCAGCTTAGTACTAGCGGGAGCGCTAGATACGCAGTATTTT,CASSLVLAGALDTQYF
TRBJ2-7,16,TRBV23-1,-,-,TGCGCCAGCAGCCCCGAAGGCAGCACGAGGGCCTACGAGCAGTACTTC,CASSPEGSTRAYEQYF
TRBJ2-3,12,TRBV7-3,-,-,TGTGCCAGCAGCTTAACGTCAGATACGCAGTATTTT,CASSLTSDTQYF
TRBJ2-7,14,TRBV2,TRBD1,-,TGTGCCAGCAGTGACGGACAGGGGGCCTACGAGCAGTACTTC,CASSDGQGAYEQYF
TRBJ1-1,15,TRBV29-1,TRBD1,-,TGCAGCGTTTGGGACAGGATGAACGGGAACACTGAAGCTTTCTTT,CSVWDRMNGNTEAFF
TRBJ2-1,16,TRBV27,TRBD2,few,TGTGCCAGCAGTTTAACGCGACTAGCGGGAGTCTATGAGCAGTTCTTC,CASSLTRLAGVYEQFF